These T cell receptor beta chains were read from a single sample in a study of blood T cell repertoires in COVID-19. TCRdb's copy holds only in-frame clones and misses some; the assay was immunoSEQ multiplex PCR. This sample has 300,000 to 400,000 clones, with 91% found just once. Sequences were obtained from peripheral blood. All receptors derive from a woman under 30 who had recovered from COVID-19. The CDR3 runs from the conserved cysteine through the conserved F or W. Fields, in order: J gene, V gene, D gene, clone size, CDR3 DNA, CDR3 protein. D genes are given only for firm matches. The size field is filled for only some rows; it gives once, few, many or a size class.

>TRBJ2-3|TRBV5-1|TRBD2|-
TGCGCCAGCAGCTTGGATCTAGCGGGAGTTGGAGGCACAGATACGCAGTATTTT
CASSLDLAGVGGTDTQYF
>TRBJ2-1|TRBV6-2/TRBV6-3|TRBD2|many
TGTGCCAGCAGTGGGGGACTAGCGTCCAATGAGCAGTTCTTC
CASSGGLASNEQFF
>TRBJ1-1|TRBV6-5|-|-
TGTGCCAGCAGCCCGGGGGACACTGAAGCTTTCTTT
CASSPGDTEAFF
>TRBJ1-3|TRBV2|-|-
TGTGCCAGCAGTCGGGAGACCGTTTATGGAAACACCATATATTTT
CASSRETVYGNTIYF
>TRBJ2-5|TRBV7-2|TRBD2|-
TGTGCCAGCAGCCCGGGACTAGCGGGAGGCTGGGGAGAGACCCAGTACTTC
CASSPGLAGGWGETQYF
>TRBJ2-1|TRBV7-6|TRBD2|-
TGTGCCAGCAGCCAACTCACAGGATATGGGACTAGCTCCTACAATGAGCAGTTCTTC
CASSQLTGYGTSSYNEQFF
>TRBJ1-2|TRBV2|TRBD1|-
TGTGCCAGCAGTGGACAGGGGACGAGCTATGGCTACACCTTC
CASSGQGTSYGYTF
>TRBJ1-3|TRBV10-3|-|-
TGTGCCATCAGTGAGTCGGGCCCCAGGAGGGACACCATATATTTT
CAISESGPRRDTIYF
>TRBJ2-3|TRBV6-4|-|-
TGTGCCAGCAGTGACTCGGAGTATGCAGATACGCAGTATTTT
CASSDSEYADTQYF
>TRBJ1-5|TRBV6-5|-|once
TGTGCCAGCAGCCCGACAAATAGCAATCAGCCCCAGCATTTT
CASSPTNSNQPQHF
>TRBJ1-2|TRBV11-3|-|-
TGTGCCAGCAGCTACGACAGGACTAACTATGGCTACACCTTC
CASSYDRTNYGYTF
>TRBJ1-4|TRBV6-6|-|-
TGTGCCAGTACGGACCGAGCCAGGAGGAATGAAAAACTGTTTTTT
CASTDRARRNEKLFF
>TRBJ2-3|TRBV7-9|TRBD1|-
TGTGCCAGCAGCCAAGGACAGGGGTTGGATACGCAGTATTTT
CASSQGQGLDTQYF
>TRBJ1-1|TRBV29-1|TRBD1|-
TGCAGCGTTCTACAGGGGGCCTCGAACACTGAAGCTTTCTTT
CSVLQGASNTEAFF
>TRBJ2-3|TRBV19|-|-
TGTGCCAGTAGTGAACGTCCTGGCAACACAGATACGCAGTATTTT
CASSERPGNTDTQYF
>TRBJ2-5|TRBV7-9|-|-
TGTGCCAGCAGCTTTGGGGTATCGATTAGCGCGGAGACCCAGTACTTC
CASSFGVSISAETQYF
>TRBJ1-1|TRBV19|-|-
TGTGCCAGTAGTATTCCGGGGGGCCAATTCACTGAAGCTTTCTTT
CASSIPGGQFTEAFF
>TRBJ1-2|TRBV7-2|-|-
TGTGCCAGCAGCCAGGCGGGGTATGGCTACACCTTC
CASSQAGYGYTF
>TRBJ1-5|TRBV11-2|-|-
TGTGCCAGCAGCTTAGACACAGGGAACCAGCCCCAGCATTTT
CASSLDTGNQPQHF
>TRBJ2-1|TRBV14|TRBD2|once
TGTGCCAGCAGCCAAGTTCTGACTAGCGGGAGTGTTCGTCACAATGAGCAGTTCTTC
CASSQVLTSGSVRHNEQFF
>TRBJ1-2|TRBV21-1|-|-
TGTGCCAGCAGCAACGGGACAGTTTCCTTC
CASSNGTVSF
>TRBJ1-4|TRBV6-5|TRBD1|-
TGTGCCAGCAGTCACAGGGGGGCTAATGAAAAACTGTTTTTT
CASSHRGANEKLFF
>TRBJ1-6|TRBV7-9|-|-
TGTGCCAGCAGCTCCTCGGGACAAGGCGGTTCTCGGAATAATTCACCCCTCCACTTT
CASSSSGQGGSRNNSPLHF
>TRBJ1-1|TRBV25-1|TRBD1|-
TGTGCCAGCTCCGGACAGGGTCCGAACACTGAAGCTTTCTTT
CASSGQGPNTEAFF
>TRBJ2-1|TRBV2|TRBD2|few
TGTGCCAGCAGTGAAGAGGCGGGAGCCTACAATGAGCAGTTCTTC
CASSEEAGAYNEQFF
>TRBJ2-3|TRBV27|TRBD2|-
TGTGCCAGCAGTATCCTCGGACTAGCTGGATCCACAGATACGCAGTATTTT
CASSILGLAGSTDTQYF
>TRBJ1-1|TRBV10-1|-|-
TGCGCCAGCAGTGAAACAACGTCAATGAACACTGAAGCTTTCTTT
CASSETTSMNTEAFF
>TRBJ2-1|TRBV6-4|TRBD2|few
TGTGCCAGCAGCCCCCTAGCGGGAGGGTCTAATGAGCAGTTCTTC
CASSPLAGGSNEQFF
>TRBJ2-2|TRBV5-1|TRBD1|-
TGCGCCAGCAGCCCCCTAAAGACAGGGGATGCCGGGGAGCTGTTTTTT
CASSPLKTGDAGELFF
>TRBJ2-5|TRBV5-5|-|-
TGTGCCAGCAGCTTTAGAGGGTACCAAGAGACCCAGTACTTC
CASSFRGYQETQYF
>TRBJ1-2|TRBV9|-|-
TGTGCCAGCAGCCCGGGTATGGGCTATGGCTACACCTTC
CASSPGMGYGYTF
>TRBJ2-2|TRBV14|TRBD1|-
TGTGCCAGCAGCCCCCGACAGGGGCCCGCCGGGGAGCTGTTTTTT
CASSPRQGPAGELFF
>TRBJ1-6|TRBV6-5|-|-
TGTGCCAGCAGCCAGACAAATTCACCCCTCCACTTT
CASSQTNSPLHF
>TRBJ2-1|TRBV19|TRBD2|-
TGTGCCATATCGGGGGGTATAGGGAGCTCCTACAATGAGCAGTTCTTC
CAISGGIGSSYNEQFF
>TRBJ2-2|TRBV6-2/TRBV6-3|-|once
TGTGCCAGCACCCCCTCGGGCGGGGAGCTGTTTTTT
CASTPSGGELFF
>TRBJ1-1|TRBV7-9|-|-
TGTGCCAGCAGCTTAGGTAGTGGGAGCACTGAAGCTTTCTTT
CASSLGSGSTEAFF
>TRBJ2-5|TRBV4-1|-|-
TGCGCCAGCAGCCAAGTTGGACAGAAAGAGACCCAGTACTTC
CASSQVGQKETQYF
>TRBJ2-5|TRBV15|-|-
TGTGCCACCAGCAGAGATCGCGCATCAGAGACCCAGTACTTC
CATSRDRASETQYF
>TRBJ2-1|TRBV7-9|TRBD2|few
TGTGCCAGCAGCTCTAGCGGGAGTAGGAACAATGAGCAGTTCTTC
CASSSSGSRNNEQFF
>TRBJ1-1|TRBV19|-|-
TGTGCCAGTACCCCCCCGCAGGGTTGGAACACTGAAGCTTTCTTT
CASTPPQGWNTEAFF
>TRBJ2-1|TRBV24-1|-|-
TGTGCCACCAGTGATTTCAGGGCCCGGGCGTCGGATGAGCAGTTCTTC
CATSDFRARASDEQFF
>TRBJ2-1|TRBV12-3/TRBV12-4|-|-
TGTGCCAGCAGAGAGACAGGATACAATGAGCAGTTCTTC
CASRETGYNEQFF
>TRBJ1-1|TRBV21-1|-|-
TGTGCCAGCAGCAAAGTGTATGGCGGGGGTATGAACACTGAAGCTTTCTTT
CASSKVYGGGMNTEAFF
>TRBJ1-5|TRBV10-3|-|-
TGTGCCATCAGTGAGGCGGATAGCAATCAGCCCCAGCATTTT
CAISEADSNQPQHF
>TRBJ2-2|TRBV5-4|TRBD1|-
TGTGCCAGCAGCGACGACAGGGTGGACACCGGGGAGCTGTTTTTT
CASSDDRVDTGELFF
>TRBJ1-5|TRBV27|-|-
TGTGCCAGCAGTTTAGGCACGGGTGGGTATCAGCCCCAGCATTTT
CASSLGTGGYQPQHF
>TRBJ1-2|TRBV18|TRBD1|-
TGTGCCAGCTCACCTGGACAGGGGGCTACCGGCTACACCTTC
CASSPGQGATGYTF
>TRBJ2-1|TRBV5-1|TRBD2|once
TGCGCCAGCAGCTTGGCCTTGCTAGCGGGAGACTACAATGAGCAGTTCTTC
CASSLALLAGDYNEQFF
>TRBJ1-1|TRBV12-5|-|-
TGTGCTGCCAGCGAGGGCAAGATGAACACTGAAGCTTTCTTT
CAASEGKMNTEAFF
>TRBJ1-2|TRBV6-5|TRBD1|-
TGTGCCCGCAGTCGCGGCAGGGGGGTCTTCGGCTACACCTTC
CARSRGRGVFGYTF
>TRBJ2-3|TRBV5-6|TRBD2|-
TGTGCCAGCAGCTTCGGACTAGCGGGAGTCGGATCGCTGACAGATACGCAGTATTTT
CASSFGLAGVGSLTDTQYF